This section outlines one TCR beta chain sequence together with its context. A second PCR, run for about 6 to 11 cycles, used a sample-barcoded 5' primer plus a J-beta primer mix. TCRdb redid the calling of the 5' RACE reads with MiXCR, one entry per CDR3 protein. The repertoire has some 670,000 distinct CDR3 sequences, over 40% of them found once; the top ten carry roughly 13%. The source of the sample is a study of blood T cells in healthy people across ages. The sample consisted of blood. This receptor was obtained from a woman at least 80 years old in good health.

The CDR3 region is CASRPGGPQETQYF. The CDR3 region has the DNA TGTGCCAGCAGGCCAGGGGGTCCCCAAGAGACCCAGTACTTC. This sequence joins TRBV6-5 and TRBJ2-5, with 7 nucleotides matching TRBD1. Per the germline V gene, CDR1 is MNHEY and CDR2 is SVGAGI. The CDR3 is made up of 14 amino acids. V was clipped by 6 bases and J by 1 base; unmatched bases: 5.